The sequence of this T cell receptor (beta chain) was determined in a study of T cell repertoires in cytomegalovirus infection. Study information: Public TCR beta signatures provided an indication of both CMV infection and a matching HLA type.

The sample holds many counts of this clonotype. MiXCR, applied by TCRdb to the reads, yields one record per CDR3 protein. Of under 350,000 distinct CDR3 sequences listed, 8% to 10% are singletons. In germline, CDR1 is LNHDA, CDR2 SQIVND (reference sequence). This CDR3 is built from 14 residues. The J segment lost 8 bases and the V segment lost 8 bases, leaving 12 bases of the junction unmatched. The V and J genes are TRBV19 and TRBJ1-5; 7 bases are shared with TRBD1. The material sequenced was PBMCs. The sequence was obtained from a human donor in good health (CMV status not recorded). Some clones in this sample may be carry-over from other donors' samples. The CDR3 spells CASSLTGAGEPQHF. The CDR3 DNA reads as TGTGCCAGTTCCCTTACAGGGGCTGGGGAGCCCCAGCATTTT. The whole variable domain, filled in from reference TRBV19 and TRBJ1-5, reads DGGITQSPKYLFRKEGQNVTLSCEQNLNHDAMYWYRQDPGQGLRLIYYSQIVNDFQKGDIAEGYSVSREKKESFPLTVTSAQKNPTAFYLCASSLTGAGEPQHFGDGTRLSIL.